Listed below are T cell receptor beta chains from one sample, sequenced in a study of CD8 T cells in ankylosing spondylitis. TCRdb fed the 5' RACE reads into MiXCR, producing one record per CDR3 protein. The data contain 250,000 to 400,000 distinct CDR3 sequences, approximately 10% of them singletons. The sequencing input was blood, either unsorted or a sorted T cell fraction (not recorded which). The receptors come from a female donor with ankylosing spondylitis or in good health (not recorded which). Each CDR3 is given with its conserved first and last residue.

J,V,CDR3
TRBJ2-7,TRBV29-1,CSVVRLAGPPYEQYF
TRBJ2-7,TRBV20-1,CSARGEAGTYEQYF
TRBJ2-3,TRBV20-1,CSARRQGAKLF
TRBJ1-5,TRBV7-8,CASSLGARGSQPQHF
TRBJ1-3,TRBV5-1,CASSSGTASSGNTIYF
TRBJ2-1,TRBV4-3,CASSHSGLAGGGYNEQFF
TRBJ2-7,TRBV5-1,CASSLKPGQALGEQYF
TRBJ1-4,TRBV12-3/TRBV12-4,CASTRTGLEEKLFF
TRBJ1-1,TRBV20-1,CTIPPSGWTEAFF
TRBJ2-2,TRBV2,CASSGRTGELFF
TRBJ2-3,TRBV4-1,CASSFELAPRRTDTQYF
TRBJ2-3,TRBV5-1,CASSFGGPTDTQYF
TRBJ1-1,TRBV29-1,CSVATANTEAFF
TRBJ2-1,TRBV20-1,CSASAGTPYNEQFF
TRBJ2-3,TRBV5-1,CASSQGASTDTQYF
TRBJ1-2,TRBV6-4,CASRQGGGYTF
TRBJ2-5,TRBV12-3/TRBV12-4,CASSLGQTTSGGTQETQYF
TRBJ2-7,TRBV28,CASSLPEQGALREQYF
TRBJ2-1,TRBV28,CASTPSGTPYNEQFF
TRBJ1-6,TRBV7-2,CASTSSAQSGSPLHF
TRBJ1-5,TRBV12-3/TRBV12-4,CASSWGGISNQPQHF
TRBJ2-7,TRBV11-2,CASSLAVGEQYF
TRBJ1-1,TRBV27,CASKRGHGNTEAFF
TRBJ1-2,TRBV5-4,CASSLGSRYGYTF
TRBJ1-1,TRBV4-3,CASSQYRDSEPPMNTEAFF
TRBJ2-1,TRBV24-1,CATSDLPRTSYNEQFF
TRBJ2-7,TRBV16,CASSLWTGGNEQYF
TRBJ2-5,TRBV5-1,CASSSTGVRAKETQYF
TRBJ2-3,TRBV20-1,CSAGRNPVFGTDTQYF
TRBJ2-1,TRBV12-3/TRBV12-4,CASSSLGSAGIFNEQFF
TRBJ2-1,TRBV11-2,CASSKRLAGEHNEQFF
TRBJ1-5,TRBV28,CASRQGTPRPQHF
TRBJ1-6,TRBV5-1,CASSSFEPPPLHF
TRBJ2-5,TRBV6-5,CASSYRQGVRETQYF
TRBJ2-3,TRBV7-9,CAGSKTGGFSDTQYF
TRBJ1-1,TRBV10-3,CAIRLTGNTEAFF
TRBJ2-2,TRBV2,CASSASRGDTGELFF
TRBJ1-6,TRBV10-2,CASSEETHNSPLHF
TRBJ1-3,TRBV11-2,CASSLSSGSLIGNTIYF
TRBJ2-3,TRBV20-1,CSAVEDIGVDTQYF
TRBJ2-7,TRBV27,CASSLGRTGTHEQYF
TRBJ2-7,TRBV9,CASSGPSGSYEQYF
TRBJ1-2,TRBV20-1,CSARGGATTMGGYTF
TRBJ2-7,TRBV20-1,CSARRASSYEQYF
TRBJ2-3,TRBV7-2,CASSFPTSGTDTQYF
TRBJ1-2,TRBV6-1,CASSPNQLGNYGYTF
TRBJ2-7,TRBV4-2,CASSQAPGLAGAGEYEQYF
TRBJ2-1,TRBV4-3,CASSRGTSGRVREQFF
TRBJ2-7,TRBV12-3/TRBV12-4,CASTSNGATSEQYF
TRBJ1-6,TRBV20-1,CSVGDRGLDSPLHF
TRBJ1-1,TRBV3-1,CASSQGAGSVTEAFF